This T cell receptor beta chain was sequenced in a study of shared clonotypes between healthy human individuals. Broader study findings: Donor scarcity curtailed the genetic and exposure-history diversity represented herein. Even with large depth, rarefaction showed that sorted-subset sequencing was incomplete.

Every immunoSEQ plate was one replicate of a subset's evenly spread DNA. TCRdb keeps only in-frame clones here, not all; method: immunoSEQ multiplex PCR. The table shows around 1.4 million clones, with around 98.5% occurring only once. CDR1 is SGHTA and CDR2 is FQGTGA in the germline V gene. With V trimmed by 2 bases and J by 7 bases, 5 bases remained unmatched. This CDR3 region has 14 residues. Comment on this clone: Its antigen is currently unknown.

The chain joins TRBV7-3 to TRBJ2-1; 7 bases are shared with TRBD2. Material: naive CD4+ T cells sorted from blood. As to subset: CD45RA+ positively selected. The clonotype comes from a man aged 25 to 45 in good health. CDR3 in DNA: TGTGCCAGCAGCTTACGGGCGGGAGTGAATGAGCAGTTCTTC. This sequence encodes CASSLRAGVNEQFF.